Below are 21 T cell receptor beta chains sequenced from a single sample in a study of CD8 T cells in Susac syndrome. RNA totalling about 0.5 to 1 ug underwent reverse transcription with random hexamers. TCRdb ran MiXCR on the immunoSEQ multiplex PCR reads and lists one entry per CDR3 protein. The data contain some 200,000 distinct CDR3 sequences, more than 90% of them singletons. The sequenced sample was CD4+ T cells from PBMCs. These receptors were taken from a human donor with multiple sclerosis.

The V gene is TRBV6-1, the J gene TRBJ2-5; tentatively, D is TRBD2 (5 bases). Trimming removed 7 bases at V and 2 bases at J, with 11 bases between. CDR1 is MNHNS, CDR2 SASEGT, per germline. This CDR3 has 13 amino acids. The CDR3 nucleotides read TGTGCCAGCACGGGCCCGGGACAAGAGACCCAGTACTTC. This sequence encodes CASTGPGQETQYF.

Remarks on this clonotype: Mismatch with germline at one junction end may stem from a read error. The chain combines TRBV7-9 with TRBJ1-5; perhaps TRBD1 as D (5 bases). There are 14 residues in the CDR3. Germline V CDR1 and CDR2: SEHNR, FQNEAQ (reference sequence). CDR3: CASSLAGTDQPQHF. CDR3 bases: TGTGCCAGCAGCTTAGCTGGGACCGATCAACCCCAGCATTTT.

This clonotype was picked up one time. This chain links TRBV10-3 with TRBJ1-5; D gene unclear. V lost 0 bases, J lost 7 bases, and 13 bases lay in between. Germline loops: CDR1 ENHRY, CDR2 SYGVKD. The CDR3 consists of 15 residues. The CDR3: CAISESRVGHQPQHF. Here the CDR3 DNA reads TGTGCCATCAGTGAGTCGAGGGTCGGTCACCAGCCCCAGCATTTT.

The chain joins TRBV6-5 to TRBJ2-7, with D possibly matching TRBD1 (6 bases). Germline V gene lookup returns CDR1 MNHEY and CDR2 SVGAGI. Trimming stripped 4 bases from V and 0 bases from J, with 10 bases between. The length of the CDR3 is 14 residues. CDR3 loop: CASSSRGSSYEQYF. Here the CDR3 DNA reads TGTGCCAGCAGTTCAAGGGGGTCCTCCTACGAGCAGTACTTC.

The V and J genes are TRBV18 and TRBJ2-3, with D perhaps TRBD1 (7 bases). CDR1 and CDR2 (germline): KGHSH, LQKENI. The CDR3 contains 17 residues. The germline V and J ends were trimmed by 1 base and 5 bases, with 19 bases remaining between them. The CDR3 reads CASSPRGSGGQGDTQYF. The CDR3 region has the DNA TGTGCCAGCTCACCACGTGGATCAGGGGGGCAAGGAGATACGCAGTATTTT.

The rearrangement joins TRBV9 to TRBJ2-1; 9 nucleotides line up with TRBD1. V shed 2 bases and J 6 bases; nucleotides not matched to a gene: 9. The germline V gene has CDR1 SGDLS and CDR2 YYNGEE. The CDR3 length is 16 residues. As DNA, the CDR3 is TGTGCCAGCAGCGTGTCTTTTGGGACAGGGTTCAATGAGCAGTTCTTC. Translated, it gives CASSVSFGTGFNEQFF.

J is TRBJ2-5 and V is TRBV5-6; 9 bases align to TRBD2. Trimming cost V 9 bases and J 5 bases; bases outside gene matches: 8. CDR3 size: 13 residues. Germline CDR1 reads SGHDT; CDR2 reads YYEEEE. The CDR3 region is CATAGLAEETQYF. DNA for the CDR3: TGTGCCACCGCGGGACTAGCCGAGGAGACCCAGTACTTC.

The chain employs TRBV20-1 and TRBJ2-1; 11 nucleotides agree with TRBD2. The CDR3 sequence is 14 residues long. V shed 3 bases, J shed 4 bases, and the junction held 2 bases outside the gene matches. Germline V lookup: CDR1 DFQATT, CDR2 SNEGSKA (reference sequence). For the CDR3, the DNA is TGCAGTGCTAGTAGCGGGAGGGGTTACAATGAGCAGTTCTTC. Translating it yields CSASSGRGYNEQFF.

CDR3 protein: CASTRPGQGSGELFF. CDR3 DNA sequence: TGTGCCAGCACCCGACCGGGACAGGGGTCCGGGGAGCTGTTTTTT. The chain combines TRBV6-5 with TRBJ2-2, with 10 bases matching TRBD1. The germline V gene encodes CDR1 MNHEY and CDR2 SVGAGI. The CDR3 contains 15 residues. The V gene end was trimmed by 7 bases and the J gene end by 6 bases; junction bases not matched to a gene: 8.

The chain couples TRBV29-1 to TRBJ1-2, with D perhaps matching TRBD1 (6 bases). The germline CDR1 and CDR2 sequences are SQVTM and ANQGSEA. V dropped 7 bases and J dropped 4 bases, with 10 bases sitting between them. The CDR3 runs 11 residues. The CDR3 protein is CSAGTTYGYTF. The CDR3 nucleotides read TGCAGCGCTGGGACAACCTATGGCTACACCTTC.

The table lists this clonotype with a few counts. CDR3 in DNA: TGTGCCAGCAGACGAGACTCTGGGGCCAACGTCCTGACTTTC. It is translated as CASRRDSGANVLTF. The chain links TRBV2 to TRBJ2-6; D gene ambiguous. The CDR3 runs 14 residues. Germline CDR1 reads SNHLY; CDR2 reads FYNNEI. V lost 6 bases, J lost 0 bases, and 6 bases lay in between.

Written as DNA, the CDR3 is TGTGCCAGCAGACCCGGACAGGGGGAGAGGTACGAGCAGTACTTC. This translates into CASRPGQGERYEQYF. The chain links TRBV6-6 to TRBJ2-7; 10 positions agree with TRBD1. J was trimmed by 4 bases and V by 6 bases; bases with no gene match: 9. The CDR3 extends over 15 amino acids. The germline gives CDR1 MNHNY, CDR2 SVGAGI (reference sequence).

The CDR3 region is CSATGTPNHQPQHF. The DNA for the CDR3 is TGCAGCGCAACCGGGACTCCAAACCATCAGCCCCAGCATTTT. The chain joins TRBV29-1 to TRBJ1-5; tentatively, D is TRBD1 (5 bases). The V gene lost 7 bases and the J gene lost 5 bases, with 18 bases spanning the gap. CDR1 and CDR2 from the germline V gene are SQVTM and ANQGSEA. The CDR3 runs to 14 residues.

This chain links TRBV30 with TRBJ1-2; D not certain. Germline assignment: CDR1 GTSNPN and CDR2 SVGIG (reference sequence). The CDR3 totals 14 residues. V gave up 5 bases and J gave up 4 bases, with 17 bases separating them. The CDR3 is CAWLRVPGSYGYTF. Here the CDR3 DNA reads TGTGCCTGGCTACGGGTCCCTGGGAGCTATGGCTACACCTTC.

The chain is built from TRBV29-1 and TRBJ2-1; 9 bases align to TRBD2. CDR3 size: 11 residues. Germline V gene sequence: CDR1 SQVTM, CDR2 ANQGSEA. Trimming removed 5 bases from V and 10 bases from J; junction bases left unmatched: 3. In nucleotides, the CDR3 is TGCAGCGTTAGACTAGCGGAAGAGCAGTTCTTC. Encoded protein: CSVRLAEEQFF.

This chain connects TRBV20-1 to TRBJ2-1; TRBD1 is a possible D gene (6 bases). Germline CDR1 DFQATT, CDR2 SNEGSKA (reference sequence). Deletions cut 0 bases from V and 8 bases from J, with 11 bases between. CDR3 length equals 13 residues. CDR3 sequence reads: CSARDNRVDEQFF. CDR3 DNA sequence: TGCAGTGCTAGAGATAACAGGGTGGATGAGCAGTTCTTC.

This clonotype was observed once. The chain joins TRBV29-1 to TRBJ2-1; 7 bases are shared with TRBD2. CDR1 SQVTM and CDR2 ANQGSEA come from the germline V gene. The ends lost 4 bases at V and 6 bases at J; junction bases unmatched: 6. This CDR3 region has 13 residues. The CDR3 protein is CSVASGNVNEQFF. Here the CDR3 DNA reads TGCAGCGTTGCTAGCGGAAACGTCAATGAGCAGTTCTTC.

V usage is TRBV29-1 and J usage is TRBJ2-3; D possibly corresponds to TRBD2 (6 bases). The CDR3 consists of 15 residues. CDR1 and CDR2 from the germline V gene are SQVTM and ANQGSEA. Deletions cut 6 bases from V and 2 bases from J, with 18 bases between. CDR3 nucleotides: TGCAGCGTCGGGTGGGACTTTTACTCCACAGATACGCAGTATTTT. Translating gives CSVGWDFYSTDTQYF.

This clonotype was observed a single time. The chain has TRBV4-1 and TRBJ1-2; 7 positions agree with TRBD1. After removal of 3 bases from V and 5 bases from J, the junction contained 6 bases not matched to a gene. This CDR3 region has 14 residues. CDR1 is MGHRA, CDR2 YSYEKL, per germline. CDR3 DNA: TGCGCCAGCAGCCAGGGACAGAGCTTTTATGGCTACACCTTC. Its protein is CASSQGQSFYGYTF.

The gene calls are TRBV11-2 and TRBJ1-2; D possibly corresponds to TRBD1 (6 bases). The length of the CDR3 is 13 residues. Germline V gene sequence: CDR1 SGHAT, CDR2 FQNNGV. Trimming pared 3 bases from V and 5 bases from J, leaving 10 bases between. The CDR3: CASSFNGQYGYTF. CDR3 nucleotides: TGTGCCAGCAGCTTCAATGGACAGTATGGCTACACCTTC.

The chain has TRBV2 and TRBJ2-1, with 9 positions matching TRBD2. Germline V CDR1 and CDR2: SNHLY, FYNNEI. The CDR3 extends over 12 amino acids. In DNA form, the CDR3 reads TGTGTTTTAGCGGGAGATCTGGATGAGCAGTTCTTC. Encoded protein: CVLAGDLDEQFF.